The clone carrying this TCR beta chain was observed a single time. Its specificity is unknown. These data are taken from a study of cytomegalovirus exposure and HLA in healthy donors. CDR1 and CDR2 from the germline V gene are KGHSH and LQKENI. Trimming at V came to 3 bases and at J to 8 bases, leaving 5 bases not matched to a gene. The CDR3 is made up of 14 amino acids. PCR primers comprised 60 Vbeta and 13 Jbeta primers. Repertoires were generated with immunoSEQ multiplex PCR, while TCRdb's copy carries only in-frame clones and drops some. The repertoire includes some 220,000 clones, 70% to 85% of them detected once, and approximately 0.62% sits in the top ten. Donors consisted of healthy bone marrow donors. Study-wide results and caveats: More than 15,000 TCR beta sequences were associated with HLA alleles at 0.05 false discovery rate in a later analysis. There were some public TCRs occurring in many donors, but most TCR sequences were rare. Some TCR beta chains (around 180 of them) were listed as cytomegalovirus-associated.

What was sequenced was PBMCs. The V and J genes are TRBV18 and TRBJ1-2; 11 bases align to TRBD1. The sequence was obtained from a woman aged 40 to 50 in good health and CMV-seronegative. The CDR3 is CASSPLDRGRGYTF. The CDR3 nucleotides read TGTGCCAGCTCACCTCTGGACAGGGGGCGCGGCTACACCTTC.